Below, 6 T cell receptor beta chains from the same sample are listed, as sequenced in a study of T cell responses to AZD1222 COVID-19 vaccine. Assay: immunoSEQ multiplex PCR; the TCRdb copy retains only in-frame clones and omits some. Here the sample spans more than 85,000 clones, roughly 90% being singletons. The sample here was peripheral blood, taken 28 days after the second AZD1222 dose. The receptors come from an adult who received the AZD1222 COVID-19 vaccine.

The chain carries TRBV7-3 and TRBJ1-2; possible D gene TRBD1, 6 bases. CDR1 and CDR2 (germline): SGHTA, FQGTGA. CDR3 length: 16 amino acids. V shed 2 bases and J shed 3 bases, with 16 bases lying between them. CDR3 protein: CASSLVGGLRDYGYTF. CDR3 DNA: TGTGCCAGCAGCTTAGTCGGGGGGCTTCGGGACTATGGCTACACCTTC.

This chain connects TRBV9 to TRBJ2-2; 8 bases match TRBD2. Germline values: CDR1 SGDLS, CDR2 YYNGEE. The CDR3 sequence is 15 residues long. J gave up 2 bases and V 4 bases, and 4 bases lay outside the gene matches. Written as DNA, the CDR3 is TGTGCCAGCAGCCCCGCGGGGGGAAACACCGGGGAGCTGTTTTTT. Its protein product is CASSPAGGNTGELFF.

The chain is built from TRBV19 and TRBJ1-1; no clear D gene. The CDR3 runs 15 residues. Looked up from germline, CDR1 is LNHDA and CDR2 is SQIVND (reference sequence). The V end was cut by 1 base, the J end by 6 bases, with 15 bases between. Here the CDR3 reads CASSIAPAPGAEAFF. In DNA form, the CDR3 reads TGTGCCAGTAGTATAGCCCCGGCCCCCGGGGCTGAAGCTTTCTTT.

This clone was observed many times. J is TRBJ1-2 and V is TRBV5-1, with 8 bases fitting TRBD1. J gave up 10 bases and V 4 bases, and 12 bases lay outside the gene matches. The length of the CDR3 is 14 residues. Germline CDR1 and CDR2: SGHRS and YFSETQ. The CDR3 sequence: CASSPGQGSFVYTF. CDR3 DNA: TGCGCCAGCAGCCCTGGACAGGGTTCTTTTGTCTACACCTTC.

This sequence joins TRBV2 and TRBJ2-2; 8 nucleotides agree with TRBD1. Germline-derived CDR1 and CDR2 are SNHLY and FYNNEI. J was trimmed by 0 bases and V by 6 bases; bases with no gene match: 3. The length of the CDR3 is 15 residues. CDR3 sequence reads: CASRRTGTNTGELFF. For the CDR3, the DNA is TGTGCCAGCAGGAGGACAGGGACGAACACCGGGGAGCTGTTTTTT.

The chain recombines TRBV5-1 with TRBJ2-7; weak D call: TRBD2 (7 bases). Per the germline V gene, CDR1 is SGHRS and CDR2 is YFSETQ. The CDR3 runs to 15 residues. V dropped 2 bases and J dropped 3 bases, with 15 bases sitting between them. CDR3 in amino acids: CASSFTAGAHYEQYF. For the CDR3, the DNA is TGCGCCAGCAGCTTCACGGCGGGGGCTCACTACGAGCAGTACTTC.